This T cell receptor (beta chain) was captured in a study of read filtering for tumor transcriptome and immune sequencing. Overall study context: Per sample, TCR-region reads ranged about 3.5 to 11 million by IR-seq, about 75 to 1,300 by RNA-seq. General study points: Without single-read clonotypes, shared clonotype proportions correlated more between IR-seq and RNA-seq. Single-read clonotypes: 80% to 90% of IR-seq clonotypes (roughly 4% of reads), 60% to 75% of RNA-seq clonotypes (roughly 43% of reads).

Regarding this clonotype: Its target is not known.

Trimming at V came to 8 bases and at J to 6 bases, leaving 10 bases not matched to a gene. This CDR3 contains 15 residues. The germline V gene encodes CDR1 LNHDA and CDR2 SQIVND (reference sequence). Molecular barcoded adaptors covering alpha/delta and beta/gamma chains were used on 400 ng RNA. TCRdb reprocessed the reads via MiXCR and lists one record per CDR3 protein. The sample has 60,000 or so distinct CDR3 sequences; about 19% are singletons. Sequencing was carried out using a population of CD138-negative cells sorted from bone marrow. The clonotype was recovered from a donor at least 40 years old with multiple myeloma. V usage is TRBV19 and J usage is TRBJ2-1, with TRBD2 matching over 10 bases. DNA for the CDR3: TGTGCCAGTGCAAAGAGCGGGGGGGCTTTCAATGAGCAGTTCTTC. Protein product: CASAKSGGAFNEQFF.